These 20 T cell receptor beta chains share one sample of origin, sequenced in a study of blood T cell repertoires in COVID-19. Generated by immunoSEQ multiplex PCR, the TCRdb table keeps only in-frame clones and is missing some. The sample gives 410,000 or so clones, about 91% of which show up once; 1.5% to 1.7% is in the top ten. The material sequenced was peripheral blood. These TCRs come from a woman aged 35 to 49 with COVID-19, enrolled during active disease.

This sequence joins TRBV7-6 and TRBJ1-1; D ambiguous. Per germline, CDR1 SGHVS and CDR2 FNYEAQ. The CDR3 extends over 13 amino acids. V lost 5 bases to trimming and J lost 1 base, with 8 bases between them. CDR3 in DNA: TGTGCCAGCAGCACCGACAAGAACACTGAAGCTTTCTTT. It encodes CASSTDKNTEAFF.

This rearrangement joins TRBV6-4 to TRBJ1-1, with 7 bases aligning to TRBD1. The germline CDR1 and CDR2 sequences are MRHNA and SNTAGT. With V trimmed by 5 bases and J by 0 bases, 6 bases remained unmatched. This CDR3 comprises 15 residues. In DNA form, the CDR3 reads TGTGCCAGCAGTCGAGAACAGGGGCTGAACACTGAAGCTTTCTTT. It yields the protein CASSREQGLNTEAFF.

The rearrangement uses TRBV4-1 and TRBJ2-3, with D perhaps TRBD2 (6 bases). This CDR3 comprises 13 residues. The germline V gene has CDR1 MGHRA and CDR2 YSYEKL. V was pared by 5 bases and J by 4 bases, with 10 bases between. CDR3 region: CASSSEGPDTQYF. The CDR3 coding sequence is TGCGCCAGCAGCTCGGAGGGACCAGATACGCAGTATTTT.

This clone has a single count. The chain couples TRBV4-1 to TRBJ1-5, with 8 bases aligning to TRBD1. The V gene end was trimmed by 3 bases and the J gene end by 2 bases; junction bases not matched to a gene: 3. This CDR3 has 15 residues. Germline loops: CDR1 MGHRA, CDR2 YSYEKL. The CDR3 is CASSQLGQGNQPQHF. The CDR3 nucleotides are TGCGCCAGCAGCCAGTTGGGACAGGGCAATCAGCCCCAGCATTTT.

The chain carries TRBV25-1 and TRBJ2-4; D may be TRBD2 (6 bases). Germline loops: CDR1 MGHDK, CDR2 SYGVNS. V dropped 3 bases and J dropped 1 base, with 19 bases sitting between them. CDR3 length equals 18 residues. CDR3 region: CASSDPGRRDRAKNIQYF. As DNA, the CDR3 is TGTGCCAGCAGTGATCCCGGGAGAAGGGATAGGGCCAAAAACATTCAGTACTTC.

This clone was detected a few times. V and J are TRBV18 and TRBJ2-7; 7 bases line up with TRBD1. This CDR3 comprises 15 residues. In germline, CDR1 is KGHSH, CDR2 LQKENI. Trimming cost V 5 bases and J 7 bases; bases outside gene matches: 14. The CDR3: CASSAGTVGSGEQYF. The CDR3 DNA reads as TGTGCCAGCTCAGCAGGGACAGTCGGCTCAGGGGAGCAGTACTTC.

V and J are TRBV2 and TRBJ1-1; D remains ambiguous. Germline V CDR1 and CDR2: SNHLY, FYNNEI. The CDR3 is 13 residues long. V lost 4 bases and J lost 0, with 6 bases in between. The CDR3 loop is CASSVDMNTEAFF. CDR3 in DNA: TGTGCCAGCAGTGTCGACATGAACACTGAAGCTTTCTTT.

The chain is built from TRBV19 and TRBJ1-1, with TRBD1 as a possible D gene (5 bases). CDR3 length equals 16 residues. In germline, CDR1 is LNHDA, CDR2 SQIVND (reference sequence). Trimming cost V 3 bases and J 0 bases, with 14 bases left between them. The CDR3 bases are TGTGCCAGTAGTATGCCGAGGACAAATTTGAACACTGAAGCTTTCTTT. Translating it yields CASSMPRTNLNTEAFF. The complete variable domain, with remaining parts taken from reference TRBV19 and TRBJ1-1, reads DGGITQSPKYLFRKEGQNVTLSCEQNLNHDAMYWYRQDPGQGLRLIYYSQIVNDFQKGDIAEGYSVSREKKESFPLTVTSAQKNPTAFYLCASSMPRTNLNTEAFFGQGTRLTVV.

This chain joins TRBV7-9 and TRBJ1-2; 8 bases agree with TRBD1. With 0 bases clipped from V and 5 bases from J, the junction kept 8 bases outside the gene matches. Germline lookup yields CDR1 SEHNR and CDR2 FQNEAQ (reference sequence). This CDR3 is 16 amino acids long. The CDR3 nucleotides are TGTGCCAGCAGCTTAGCCGACAGGGGTGATGGGTATGGCTACACCTTC. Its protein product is CASSLADRGDGYGYTF.

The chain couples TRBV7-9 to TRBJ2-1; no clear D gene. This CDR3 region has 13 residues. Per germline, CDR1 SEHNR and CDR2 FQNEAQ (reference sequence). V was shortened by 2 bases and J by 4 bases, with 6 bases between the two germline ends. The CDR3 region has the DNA TGTGCCAGCAGCTTACCAGTTTACAATGAGCAGTTCTTC. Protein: CASSLPVYNEQFF.

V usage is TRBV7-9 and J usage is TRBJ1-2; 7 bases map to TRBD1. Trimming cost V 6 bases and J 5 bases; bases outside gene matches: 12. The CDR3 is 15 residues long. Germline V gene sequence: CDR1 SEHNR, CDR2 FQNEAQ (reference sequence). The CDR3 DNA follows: TGTGCCAGCAGTGCCGTGCAACAGGGGAGTTATGGCTACACCTTC. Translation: CASSAVQQGSYGYTF.

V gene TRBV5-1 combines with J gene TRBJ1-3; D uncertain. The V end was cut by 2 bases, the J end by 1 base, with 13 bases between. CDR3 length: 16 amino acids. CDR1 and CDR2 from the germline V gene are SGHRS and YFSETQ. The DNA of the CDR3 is TGCGCCAGCAGCTTCTCCCCGCAGTCGTCTGGAAACACCATATATTTT. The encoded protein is CASSFSPQSSGNTIYF.

This CDR3 reads CATHNYGYTF. The CDR3 DNA follows: TGTGCCACACACAATTACGGCTACACCTTC. The chain joins TRBV28 to TRBJ1-2; D not resolved. CDR3 length: 10 amino acids. Trimming removed 10 bases at V and 8 bases at J, with 11 bases between. Germline CDR1 is MDHEN and CDR2 is SYDVKM.

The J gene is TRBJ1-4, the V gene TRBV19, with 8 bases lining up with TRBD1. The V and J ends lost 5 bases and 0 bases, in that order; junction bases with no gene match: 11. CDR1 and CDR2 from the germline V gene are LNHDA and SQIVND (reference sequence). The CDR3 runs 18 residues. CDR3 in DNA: TGTGCCAGTAGTCTCTCGGCAGGGGGCATCCCAACTAATGAAAAACTGTTTTTT. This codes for CASSLSAGGIPTNEKLFF.

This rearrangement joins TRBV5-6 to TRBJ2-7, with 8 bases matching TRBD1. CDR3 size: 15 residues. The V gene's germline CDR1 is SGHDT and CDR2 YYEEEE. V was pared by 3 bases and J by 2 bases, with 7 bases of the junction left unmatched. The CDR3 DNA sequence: TGTGCCAGCAGCTACAGGACAGGGTGGCCCTACGAGCAGTACTTC. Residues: CASSYRTGWPYEQYF.

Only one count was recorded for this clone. The chain's CDR3 is CASSQEWRGGMDTQYF. CDR3 nucleotides: TGTGCCAGCAGCCAAGAATGGCGGGGGGGCATGGATACGCAGTATTTT. The genes are TRBV4-2 and TRBJ2-3; TRBD2 matches 9 bases. The CDR3 is 16 amino acids. The junction had 7 bases not matched to a gene; V was cut back by 0 bases and J by 6 bases. Germline V CDR1 and CDR2: LGHNA, YNFKEQ.

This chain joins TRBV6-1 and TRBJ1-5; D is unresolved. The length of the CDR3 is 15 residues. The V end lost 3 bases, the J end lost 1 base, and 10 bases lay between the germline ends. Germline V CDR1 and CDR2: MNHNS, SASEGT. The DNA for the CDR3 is TGTGCCAGCAGTGAGGGAGGGCGGAGCAATCAGCCCCAGCATTTT. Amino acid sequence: CASSEGGRSNQPQHF.

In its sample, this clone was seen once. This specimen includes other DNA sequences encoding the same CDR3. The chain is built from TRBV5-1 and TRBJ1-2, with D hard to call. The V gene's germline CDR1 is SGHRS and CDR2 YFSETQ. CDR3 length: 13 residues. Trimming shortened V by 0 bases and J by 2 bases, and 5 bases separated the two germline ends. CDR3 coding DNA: TGCGCCAGCAGCTTGGACAGAAACTATGGCTACACCTTC. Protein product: CASSLDRNYGYTF.

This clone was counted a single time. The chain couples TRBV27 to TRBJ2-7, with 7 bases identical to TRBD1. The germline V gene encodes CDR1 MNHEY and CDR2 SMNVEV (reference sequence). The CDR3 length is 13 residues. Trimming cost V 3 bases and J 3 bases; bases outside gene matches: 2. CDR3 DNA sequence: TGTGCCAGCAGTTTGGGACAGATCTACGAGCAGTACTTC. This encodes CASSLGQIYEQYF.

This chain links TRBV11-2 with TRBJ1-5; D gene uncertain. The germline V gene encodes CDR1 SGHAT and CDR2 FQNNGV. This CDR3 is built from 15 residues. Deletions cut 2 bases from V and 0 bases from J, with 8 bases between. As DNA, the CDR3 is TGTGCCAGCAGCTTACGACGACATAGCAATCAGCCCCAGCATTTT. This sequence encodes CASSLRRHSNQPQHF.